A single sample gave rise to the 5 T cell receptor beta chains below, sequenced in a study of shared clonotypes between healthy human individuals. The assay was immunoSEQ multiplex PCR, and TCRdb's table has in-frame clones only and misses some. The sample has about 2.1 million clones, 85% to 95% seen once. Only CD45RO-negative cells positively selected for CCR7 counted as naive CD8 cells, so terminally differentiated effector memory CD45RA+ cells were excluded. Sequenced sample: naive CD8+ T cells from PBMCs. The receptors here all came from a man aged 18-30 years in good health. Some clones in this sample may be carry-over from other donors' samples.

This clone has a single count. The chain carries TRBV9 and TRBJ1-1; D is perhaps TRBD1 (5 bases). Trimming stripped 4 bases from V and 0 bases from J, with 10 bases between. This CDR3 region has 14 residues. Germline CDR1 reads SGDLS; CDR2 reads YYNGEE. CDR3 residues: CASSLQDLNTEAFF. The CDR3, as DNA: TGTGCCAGCAGCCTACAGGACCTGAACACTGAAGCTTTCTTT.

Remarks on this clone: Distinct nucleotide sequences in the sample also encode this CDR3. The J gene is TRBJ2-2, the V gene TRBV10-3; D gene unclear. V was cut by 0 bases and J by 1 base, with 3 bases left in between. Germline V CDR1 and CDR2: ENHRY, SYGVKD. This CDR3 has 14 amino acids. This chain's CDR3 is CAISESGNTGELFF. In nucleotides, the CDR3 is TGTGCCATCAGTGAGTCAGGGAACACCGGGGAGCTGTTTTTT.

The chain employs TRBV10-2 and TRBJ2-1; perhaps TRBD2 as D (5 bases). CDR3 length: 11 residues. The V and J ends lost 6 bases and 8 bases respectively, with 8 bases between them. In germline, CDR1 is WSHSY, CDR2 SAAADI. This chain's CDR3 is CASSGGDEQFF. CDR3 sequence (DNA): TGCGCCAGCAGCGGAGGTGATGAGCAGTTCTTC.

The chain couples TRBV27 to TRBJ2-7; 9 nucleotides match TRBD2. Germline V gene data show CDR1 as MNHEY and CDR2 as SMNVEV (reference sequence). Trimming cost V 0 bases and J 6 bases; bases outside gene matches: 6. This CDR3 has 15 amino acids. The CDR3 reads CASSLSPSGIREQYF. The DNA of the CDR3 is TGTGCCAGCAGTTTATCGCCTAGCGGGATCCGCGAGCAGTACTTC.

The chain uses TRBV27 and TRBJ2-7; D is possibly TRBD2 (5 bases). This CDR3 has 12 amino acids. V was cut by 6 bases and J by 7 bases, with 13 bases left in between. CDR1 MNHEY and CDR2 SMNVEV come from the germline V gene (reference sequence). CDR3 sequence: CASRSGEWEQYF. CDR3 coding DNA: TGTGCCAGCAGGTCCGGGGAGTGGGAGCAGTACTTC.